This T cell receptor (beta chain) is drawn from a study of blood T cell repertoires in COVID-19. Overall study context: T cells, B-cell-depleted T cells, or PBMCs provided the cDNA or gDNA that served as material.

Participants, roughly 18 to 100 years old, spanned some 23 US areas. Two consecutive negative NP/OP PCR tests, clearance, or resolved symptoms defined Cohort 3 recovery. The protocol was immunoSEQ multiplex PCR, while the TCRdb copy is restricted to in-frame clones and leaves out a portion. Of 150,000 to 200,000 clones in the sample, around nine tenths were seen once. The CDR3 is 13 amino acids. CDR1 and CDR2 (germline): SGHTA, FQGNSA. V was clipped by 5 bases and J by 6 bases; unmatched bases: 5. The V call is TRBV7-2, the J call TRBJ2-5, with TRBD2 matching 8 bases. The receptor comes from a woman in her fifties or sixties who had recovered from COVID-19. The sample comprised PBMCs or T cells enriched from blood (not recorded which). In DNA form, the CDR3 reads TGTGCCAGCAGCCGCAGCGGGGGCAAGACCCAGTACTTC. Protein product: CASSRSGGKTQYF.